The 18 T cell receptor beta chains listed next were all sequenced from one sample in a study of blood T cell repertoires in COVID-19 (dated by TCRdb to the early 2020s). Library preparation employed the immunoSEQ multiplex PCR assay. In its TCRdb copy, this immuneACCESS table keeps in-frame sequences only and misses some clones. Where compared with another copy, unresolved V genes explain less than half of these, and the others have no known cause. The sample table shows around 160,000 clones, and roughly 76% are seen once. Together, the top ten hold 7% to 9% of the sample. The specimen was peripheral blood. These receptors all stem from a human donor with acute or convalescent COVID-19. The donor label of this sample is uncertain.

This chain joins TRBV6-5 and TRBJ2-1; 8 bases are a match to TRBD2. The CDR3 extends over 13 amino acids. Germline trimming cut 11 bases from V and 1 base from J; bases unmatched to any gene: 4. Germline values: CDR1 MNHEY, CDR2 SVGAGI. CDR3 bases: TGTGCCGCGGGGGGCCAATCCTACAATGAGCAGTTCTTC. It encodes CAAGGQSYNEQFF.

The V gene is TRBV10-1, the J gene TRBJ1-6; TRBD1 might be the D (6 bases). Germline V gives CDR1 WNHNN, CDR2 SYGVQD (reference sequence). The CDR3 runs 13 residues. V lost 6 bases and J 8 bases, leaving 11 bases between the germline ends. CDR3 region: CASSGQTDSPLHF. The CDR3 nucleotides are TGCGCCAGCAGCGGACAGACGGATTCACCCCTCCACTTT.

V is TRBV27 and J is TRBJ1-1, with D tentatively TRBD1 (5 bases). Trimming took off 7 bases at V and 10 bases at J, with 19 bases between the two ends. Germline-derived CDR1 and CDR2 are MNHEY and SMNVEV (reference sequence). This CDR3 is 13 amino acids long. The CDR3 nucleotides are TGTGCCAGCATCCCCTCAGGGAGGAGAGGAGCTTTCTTT. This encodes CASIPSGRRGAFF.

The genes are TRBV20-1 and TRBJ1-2; TRBD1 aligns across 7 bases. Germline lookup yields CDR1 DFQATT and CDR2 SNEGSKA (reference sequence). With 3 bases clipped from V and 3 bases from J, the junction kept 4 bases outside the gene matches. The CDR3 consists of 13 residues. The CDR3 spells CSASGQGDYGYTF. CDR3 bases: TGCAGTGCTAGTGGCCAGGGGGACTATGGCTACACCTTC.

This clone occurred once. This sequence joins TRBV6-6 and TRBJ1-4, with 9 positions matching TRBD1. The CDR3 consists of 18 residues. CDR1 is MNHNY and CDR2 is SVGAGI in the germline V gene (reference sequence). V was clipped by 5 bases and J by 4 bases; unmatched bases: 14. CDR3 DNA sequence: TGTGCCAGCAGTCTCCGCCCTTCCGGGACAGGGATTAATGAAAAACTGTTTTTT. Protein product: CASSLRPSGTGINEKLFF.

This chain joins TRBV29-1 and TRBJ2-3; TRBD2 agrees at 10 bases. This CDR3 has 14 residues. Losses at the gene ends were 7 bases for V and 0 bases for J; bases not matched to a gene: 4. Germline assignment: CDR1 SQVTM and CDR2 ANQGSEA. CDR3 sequence: CSDLLAGSTDTQYF. The DNA of the CDR3 is TGCAGCGACTTACTAGCGGGGAGCACAGATACGCAGTATTTT.

This rearrangement joins TRBV3-1 (or the pseudogene TRBV3-2) to TRBJ1-1; tentatively, D is TRBD1 (5 bases). The CDR3 contains 14 residues. Germline V CDR1 and CDR2: LGHDT, YNNKEL (reference sequence). The V gene lost 6 bases and the J gene lost 4 bases, with 15 bases spanning the gap. The CDR3 loop reads CASRPWGVGTEAFF. CDR3 in DNA: TGTGCCAGCAGGCCTTGGGGGGTGGGCACTGAAGCTTTCTTT.

This chain joins TRBV18 and TRBJ1-5; 7 nucleotides match TRBD1. This CDR3 is built from 15 residues. Germline CDR1 and CDR2: KGHSH and LQKENI. The V and J ends lost 5 bases and 7 bases, in that order; junction bases with no gene match: 11. In DNA, the CDR3 is TGTGCCAGCTCAGCACAGACAGGGCTGGGGCAGCCCCAGCATTTT. Amino acids: CASSAQTGLGQPQHF.

This clone was picked up a small number of times. This chain links TRBV7-9 with TRBJ1-3; tentatively, D is TRBD1 (5 bases). Germline CDR1 reads SEHNR; CDR2 reads FQNEAQ (reference sequence). This CDR3 has 14 residues. V was cut by 5 bases and J by 0 bases, with 8 bases left in between. Here the CDR3 DNA reads TGTGCCAGCAGCCGGGGGGGCTCTGGAAACACCATATATTTT. It specifies CASSRGGSGNTIYF.

This clone is a singleton in its sample. The chain recombines TRBV19 with TRBJ2-7; D is undetermined. With 1 base removed from V and 2 bases from J, the gap between germline ends came to 6 bases. The CDR3 is made up of 13 amino acids. The germline CDR1 and CDR2 sequences are LNHDA and SQIVND (reference sequence). The CDR3 coding sequence is TGTGCCAGTAGTATAGCACACACCTACGAGCAGTACGTC. Amino acid sequence: CASSIAHTYEQYV.

This clone was counted once. This chain joins TRBV11-2 and TRBJ1-1; tentatively, D is TRBD1 (6 bases). This CDR3 has 16 residues. The germline CDR1 and CDR2 sequences are SGHAT and FQNNGV. Trimming stripped 5 bases from V and 0 bases from J, with 16 bases between. CDR3 residues: CASSRVGARMNTEAFF. Written as DNA, the CDR3 is TGTGCCAGCAGCCGCGTGGGGGCCAGGATGAACACTGAAGCTTTCTTT.

This chain links TRBV6-5 with TRBJ2-1; tentatively, D is TRBD1 (5 bases). The CDR3 totals 16 residues. Trimming stripped 4 bases from V and 6 bases from J, with 19 bases between. Germline loops: CDR1 MNHEY, CDR2 SVGAGI. CDR3 nucleotide sequence: TGTGCCAGCAGTTCTCCAAGGGGTCTAGGTCCCAATGAGCAGTTCTTC. Residues: CASSSPRGLGPNEQFF.

This clone was detected many times. The rearrangement joins TRBV5-6 to TRBJ1-4; a possible D gene is TRBD1 (6 bases). Germline V gene sequence: CDR1 SGHDT, CDR2 YYEEEE. Between the trimmed V and J ends, which lost 1 base and 8 bases, there was a span of 9 bases. The length of the CDR3 is 13 residues. The CDR3 region has the DNA TGTGCCAGCAGCTTGCGGGGGGCGGAAAAACTGTTTTTT. It codes for CASSLRGAEKLFF.

The chain combines TRBV14 with TRBJ1-2; tentatively, D is TRBD1 (5 bases). The CDR3 sequence is 13 residues long. Between the trimmed V and J ends, which lost 1 base and 4 bases, there was a span of 7 bases. Germline CDR1 SGHDN, CDR2 FVKESK. CDR3 nucleotides: TGTGCCAGCAGCCAAGTGGGGGGCTATGGCTACACCTTC. Translation: CASSQVGGYGYTF.

This clone was seen a single time. The chain links TRBV18 to TRBJ1-1; no reliable D call. The CDR3 contains 13 residues. With 2 bases removed from V and 4 bases from J, the gap between germline ends came to 8 bases. CDR1 is KGHSH, CDR2 LQKENI, per germline. CDR3: CASSPTRGTEAFF. The CDR3 nucleotides are TGTGCCAGCTCACCAACACGGGGCACTGAAGCTTTCTTT.

The chain is built from TRBV7-2 and TRBJ1-2, with D tentatively TRBD1 (5 bases). The CDR3 totals 15 residues. V was shortened by 5 bases and J by 5 bases, with 18 bases between the two germline ends. Germline V gene sequence: CDR1 SGHTA, CDR2 FQGNSA. The CDR3 region has the DNA TGTGCCAGCAGCGTAGTGGGGCTGGGAGGGTATGGCTACACCTTC. Translating it yields CASSVVGLGGYGYTF.

The chain links TRBV7-9 to TRBJ2-7; unclear D gene. The V gene lost 3 bases and the J gene lost 6 bases, with 9 bases spanning the gap. The CDR3 is 12 residues long. Germline CDR1 reads SEHNR; CDR2 reads FQNEAQ (reference sequence). This chain's CDR3 is CASSFSRAEQYF. CDR3 nucleotides: TGTGCCAGCAGCTTTAGCCGCGCCGAGCAGTACTTC.

V usage is TRBV19 and J usage is TRBJ2-6; TRBD1 matches at 7 bases. Trimming cost V 8 bases and J 4 bases; bases outside gene matches: 8. The CDR3 is made up of 15 amino acids. The germline V gene encodes CDR1 LNHDA and CDR2 SQIVND (reference sequence). Here the CDR3 reads CASWTGARGANVLTF. CDR3 bases: TGTGCCAGTTGGACAGGCGCCAGAGGGGCCAACGTCCTGACTTTC.